This record looks at one TCR beta chain sequence and its context. Its recognized antigen is unknown. No base quality information exists; no much larger clone differs at one position. The entry originates in a study of blood T cell repertoires in COVID-19 (dated by TCRdb to the early 2020s). With regard to the full study: Collaborator samples came from the United States, Italy and Spain and covered acute and convalescent phases of COVID-19. The repertoires were released in a freely available public database meant as a resource for research on the immune response to SARS-CoV-2. The material from the prospective study consisted of cDNA or gDNA derived from T cells, B-cell-depleted T cells, or PBMCs. The sample metadata nearly always contained a de-identified subject ID, COVID-19 status, age in years and sex. Where available, HLA class I and class II types were taken from metadata supplied by the sample provider and were not determined by assay-based typing. The dataset comprised deeply sampled blood TCRbeta repertoires from subjects exposed to, actively infected with, or recovered from COVID-19. Samples were obtained from the ongoing ImmuneRACE study (first 160 participants) and from 950 to 1,500 subjects provided by 6 global collaborators.

The germline V gene (reference sequence) gives CDR1 as PRHDT and CDR2 as FYEKMQ. V lost 4 bases and J lost 1 base; the stretch between them is 13 bases long. Reading from cysteine to phenylalanine, the CDR3 counts 15 amino acids. The CDR3 DNA has 45 bases and is translated from base 1. One collaborating source in Seattle enrolled patients while the patients were actively infected and followed the patients over time throughout the course of disease. Each collaborating institution followed its own protocols to collect whole blood in K2EDTA tubes. Collaborator samples were shipped for TCRbeta analysis as frozen whole blood, isolated PBMCs, or DNA extracted from either sample type. General study outcomes and caveats: The quantity of clinical and demographic metadata differed by source and by participant and was supplied without curation.

TCRbeta CDR3 regions were amplified from genomic DNA by means of the immunoSEQ Assay, a bias-controlled multiplex PCR. The original pipeline was this. The number of nucleated cells in each sample was estimated from the amplification of reference gene primers within the assay. To quantify the absolute abundance of each unique TCRbeta CDR3 rearrangement, sequence reads were collapsed and filtered. For each sample, productive Simpson clonality was calculated as the square root of Simpson's diversity index over productive rearrangements. TCRdb took this table from immuneACCESS and kept in-frame rearrangements with V and J called. Such tables lack part of the clones; where checked against another copy, unresolved V genes explain under half of the gap, and the rest is unexplained. V and J calls and clone size are given by that table; D and trimming were obtained from the DNA. Present in this sample are 250,000 to 400,000 clones, roughly 88% of which were seen just once. The ten biggest clones cover 2.9% of the sample.

The chain is made from TRBV13 and TRBJ2-5, with no D gene named confidently. Sequenced: peripheral blood. This sequence originates from a woman under 40 with COVID-19, enrolled during active disease. The sequenced DNA is TGTGCCAGCAGCTCTACTAAGACTCTCCAAGAGACCCAGTACTTC. Its product reads: CASSSTKTLQETQYF.